This T cell receptor beta chain was identified in a study of T cells in Graves' hyperthyroidism and ophthalmopathy. Study-wide findings and caveats: Ophthalmopathy was model-predicted a median around 6.1 months pre-onset.

J gave up 6 bases and V 7 bases, and 15 bases lay outside the gene matches. This CDR3 comprises 16 residues. Germline V gives CDR1 LNHDA, CDR2 SQIVND (reference sequence). A word on this clonotype: Its antigen is not identified. This may be a read error, as it is one base from a much larger clone.

Patients affected by ophthalmopathy presented a Clinical Activity Score of at least 3, a NOSPECS grade of at least 4, and disease duration below 3 months. Template material for amplifying TCR beta CDR3 regions consisted of RNA transcripts. During a first-round RT-PCR of the TCR CDR3, the HTBI primer set was used. MiXCR was run by TCRdb on the multiplex PCR reads, yielding one entry per CDR3 protein. The sample includes 330,000 or so distinct CDR3 sequences, roughly 19% of them seen just once. The source material was blood. This receptor was obtained from a man aged 50 to 60 with Graves' ophthalmopathy. The genes are TRBV19 and TRBJ2-1, with 7 bases that match TRBD2. The CDR3 DNA sequence: TGTGCCAGTACCCCCCGGCCGGCGGGAGTGAGCAATGAGCAGTTCTTC. Protein: CASTPRPAGVSNEQFF.